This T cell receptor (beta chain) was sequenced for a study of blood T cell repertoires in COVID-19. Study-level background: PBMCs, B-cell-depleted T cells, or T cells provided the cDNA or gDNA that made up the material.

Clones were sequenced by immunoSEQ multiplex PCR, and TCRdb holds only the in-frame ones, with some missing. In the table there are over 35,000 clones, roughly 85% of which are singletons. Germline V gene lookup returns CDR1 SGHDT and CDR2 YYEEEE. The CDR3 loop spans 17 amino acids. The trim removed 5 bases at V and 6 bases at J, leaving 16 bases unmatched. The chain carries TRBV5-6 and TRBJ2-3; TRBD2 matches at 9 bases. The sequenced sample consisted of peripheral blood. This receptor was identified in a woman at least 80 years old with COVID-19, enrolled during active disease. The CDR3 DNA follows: TGTGCCAGCAGTTCAGGTCCGGCGGGAGGGCCATATGATACGCAGTATTTT. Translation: CASSSGPAGGPYDTQYF. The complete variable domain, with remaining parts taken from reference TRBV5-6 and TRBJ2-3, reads DAGVTQSPTHLIKTRGQQVTLRCSPKSGHDTVSWYQQALGQGPQFIFQYYEEEERQRGNFPDRFSGHQFPNYSSELNVNALLLGDSALYLCASSSGPAGGPYDTQYFGPGTRLTVL.